This T cell receptor (beta chain) came from a study of blood T cell repertoires in COVID-19 (dated by TCRdb to the early 2020s). With regard to the full study: The collaborator samples originated in the United States, Italy and Spain and spanned the acute and convalescent phases of COVID-19. The repertoires were released in a freely available public database meant as a resource for research on the immune response to SARS-CoV-2. The material from the prospective study consisted of cDNA or gDNA derived from T cells, B-cell-depleted T cells, or PBMCs. Where HLA class I and class II types were available, the types were taken from metadata supplied by the sample provider, not from assay-based typing. The dataset comprised deeply sampled blood TCRbeta repertoires from subjects exposed to, actively infected with, or recovered from COVID-19. A de-identified subject ID, COVID-19 status, age in years and sex were almost always included in the sample metadata. Samples came from the ongoing ImmuneRACE study (first 160 participants) plus 1,254 subjects from 6 global collaborators.

TCRbeta CDR3 regions were amplified from genomic DNA by means of the immunoSEQ Assay, a bias-controlled multiplex PCR. In the paper's pipeline: Within the assay, amplification of reference gene primers was used to estimate how many nucleated cells each sample contained. To quantify the absolute abundance of each unique TCRbeta CDR3 rearrangement, sequence reads were collapsed and filtered. For each sample, productive Simpson clonality was calculated as the square root of Simpson's diversity index across productive rearrangements. TCRdb re-hosts the immuneACCESS table, in-frame sequences only. Its copies lack some clones; in the studies checked, an unresolved V gene accounts for under half of them, and the cause for the rest is not known. V and J calls and clone size are copied from that table; D and trimming were computed from the DNA. This sample comprises approximately 50,000 clones, roughly 84% of them detected only once. Of the sample, 6.5% to 8% is held by the ten largest clones.

Concerning this clone: The specificity of this receptor is unknown. Base qualities were left out, and no much larger clone turns up one base away.

The study at large found these results: The amount of clinical and demographic metadata varied by source and participant and was provided uncurated.

Collaborating institutions collected whole blood in K2EDTA tubes following their own protocols. Collaborator samples were shipped for TCRbeta analysis as frozen whole blood, isolated PBMCs, or DNA extracted from either sample type. The TCR sequence derives from a man in his fifties with active COVID-19. The sample taken for sequencing was peripheral blood.

The bases read TGTGCCAGCAGTTACGGGCAGTACGAGCAGTACTTC. This sequence encodes CASSYGQYEQYF. The rearranged chain carries TRBV6-2 or TRBV6-3 and TRBJ2-7; the D gene cannot be named for sure. The germline V gene yields MNHEY for CDR1 and SVGEGT for CDR2. Trimming takes 2 bases from V and 4 bases from J, and the germline ends sit 6 bases apart. The CDR3 goes from the cysteine to the phenylalanine over 12 residues. Just the 36-base CDR3 DNA is kept, in frame starting at base 1.